The 27 T cell receptor beta chains presented below share a single source sample, sequenced in a study of blood T cell repertoires in COVID-19. Clones were sequenced by immunoSEQ multiplex PCR, and TCRdb holds only the in-frame ones, with some missing. The table includes a few hundred thousand clones, around 83% detected once. The sequencing input was PBMCs or T cells enriched from blood (not recorded which). These receptors were collected from a woman aged 45-65 years who had recovered from COVID-19.

V and J are TRBV4-3 and TRBJ1-5; 9 bases map to TRBD1. After removal of 4 bases from V and 15 bases from J, the junction contained 7 bases not matched to a gene. Germline lookup yields CDR1 LGHNA and CDR2 YSLEER. The CDR3 has 12 residues. The CDR3 here is CASSLGTGRLHF. In DNA, the CDR3 is TGCGCCAGCAGCCTCGGGACAGGGCGGCTGCATTTT.

The chain uses TRBV9 and TRBJ2-2; D not certain. Between the trimmed V and J ends, which lost 1 base and 0 bases, there was a span of 22 bases. The V gene's germline CDR1 is SGDLS and CDR2 YYNGEE. The CDR3 totals 20 residues. CDR3 amino acids: CASSVSTFVPRLSNTGELFF. DNA for the CDR3: TGTGCCAGCAGCGTATCAACATTCGTTCCCCGTTTATCGAACACCGGGGAGCTGTTTTTT. Based on the CDR3 plus reference TRBV9 and TRBJ2-2, the full variable domain is DSGVTQTPKHLITATGQRVTLRCSPRSGDLSVYWYQQSLDQGLQFLIQYYNGEERAKGNILERFSAQQFPDLHSELNLSSLELGDSALYFCASSVSTFVPRLSNTGELFFGEGSRLTVL.

The rearrangement uses TRBV12-3 or TRBV12-4 and TRBJ1-2; tentatively, D is TRBD1 (5 bases). The CDR3 contains 13 residues. The ends were cut back, 5 bases at V and 8 bases at J, with 15 bases in the middle. The CDR3, as DNA: TGTGCCAGCAGTCGCTCCAGGGTTAGCGGCTACACCTTC. It translates to CASSRSRVSGYTF.

The rearrangement joins TRBV6-2 or TRBV6-3 to TRBJ1-2; tentative D call: TRBD1 (6 bases). Germline V gives CDR1 MNHEY, CDR2 SVGEGT. CDR3 length equals 14 residues. The V and J ends lost 5 bases and 4 bases respectively, with 14 bases between them. For the CDR3, the DNA is TGTGCCAGCAGTCGGACAGCGCCCGGCTATGGCTACACCTTC. The encoded protein is CASSRTAPGYGYTF.

V gene TRBV11-3 combines with J gene TRBJ2-7, with D perhaps matching TRBD1 (5 bases). Germline values: CDR1 SGHNT, CDR2 YENEEA. The CDR3 is made up of 13 amino acids. The V gene lost 6 bases and the J gene lost 4 bases, with 13 bases spanning the gap. The CDR3 region is CASRIDQGYEQYF. The CDR3 DNA is TGTGCCAGCAGAATAGATCAGGGTTACGAGCAGTACTTC. Together with reference TRBV11-3 and TRBJ2-7, the CDR3 gives the full variable domain: EAGVVQSPRYKIIEKKQPVAFWCNPISGHNTLYWYLQNLGQGPELLIRYENEEAVDDSQLPKDRFSAERLKGVDSTLKIQPAELGDSAVYLCASRIDQGYEQYFGPGTRLTVT.

The chain has TRBV27 and TRBJ2-2; 8 bases fit TRBD1. Losses at the gene ends were 3 bases for V and 0 bases for J; bases not matched to a gene: 9. The CDR3 runs to 18 residues. CDR1 MNHEY and CDR2 SMNVEV come from the germline V gene (reference sequence). In nucleotides, the CDR3 is TGTGCCAGCAGTTTTGAACCGGTGACAGGGGCGAACACCGGGGAGCTGTTTTTT. Its protein is CASSFEPVTGANTGELFF.

The chain carries TRBV4-1 and TRBJ2-3, with TRBD2 identical over 11 bases. V trimming: 4 bases; J trimming: 4 bases; junction bases outside the gene matches: 10. The CDR3 spans 17 residues. Germline V gene lookup returns CDR1 MGHRA and CDR2 YSYEKL. CDR3 in amino acids: CASSRDSGGGYSDTQYF. In DNA form, the CDR3 reads TGCGCCAGCAGCCGTGATAGCGGGGGGGGTTACTCAGATACGCAGTATTTT.

This rearrangement joins TRBV11-2 to TRBJ2-7; 11 positions agree with TRBD2. CDR3 size: 15 residues. Trimming cost V 3 bases and J 0 bases; bases outside gene matches: 1. Germline values: CDR1 SGHAT, CDR2 FQNNGV. CDR3 amino acids: CASSLTSGISYEQYF. The DNA for the CDR3 is TGTGCCAGCAGCTTGACTAGCGGGATCTCCTACGAGCAGTACTTC.

V is TRBV6-2 or TRBV6-3 and J is TRBJ1-2; D is ambiguous. The CDR3 extends over 17 amino acids. CDR1 and CDR2 (germline): MNHEY, SVGEGT. V was pared by 0 bases and J by 4 bases, with 18 bases between. CDR3 in DNA: TGTGCCAGCAGTTACTCGGCCGGTTCGGCAGCGGGCTATGGCTACACCTTC. This encodes CASSYSAGSAAGYGYTF.

The rearrangement uses TRBV9 and TRBJ1-1; possibly TRBD1 for D (6 bases). V was trimmed by 0 bases and J by 1 base, leaving 13 bases between them. This CDR3 has 16 amino acids. Germline CDR1 SGDLS, CDR2 YYNGEE. CDR3 nucleotides: TGTGCCAGCAGCGTAGACGGTGGCAGGGGGAACACTGAAGCTTTCTTT. Its protein product is CASSVDGGRGNTEAFF.

In its sample, this clone was seen once. The V gene is TRBV9, the J gene TRBJ2-3; 7 nucleotides line up with TRBD2. CDR1 and CDR2 (germline): SGDLS, YYNGEE. J gave up 7 bases and V 3 bases, and 17 bases lay outside the gene matches. The CDR3 runs to 17 residues. The CDR3 reads CASSGSLGRESVNTQYF. As DNA, the CDR3 is TGTGCCAGCAGCGGTTCCCTAGGGCGGGAGTCGGTGAATACGCAGTATTTT.

V is TRBV7-3 and J is TRBJ2-2; 10 bases are a match to TRBD2. Germline V lookup: CDR1 SGHTA, CDR2 FQGTGA. Losses at the gene ends were 4 bases for V and 6 bases for J; bases not matched to a gene: 14. The CDR3 is 18 residues long. The CDR3 nucleotides read TGTGCCAGCAGCTCCACCCCCTCCAGCGGGAGGGCCCCCGGGGAGCTGTTTTTT. Its protein product is CASSSTPSSGRAPGELFF.

This chain connects TRBV30 to TRBJ1-1; a possible D gene is TRBD1 (5 bases). This CDR3 has 11 residues. The germline V and J ends were trimmed by 5 bases and 3 bases, with 7 bases remaining between them. Germline CDR1 is GTSNPN and CDR2 is SVGIG (reference sequence). The CDR3 spells CAWETDTEAFF. In nucleotides, the CDR3 is TGTGCCTGGGAGACAGACACTGAAGCTTTCTTT. Complete variable domain (other parts from reference TRBV30 and TRBJ1-1): SQTIHQWPATLVQPVGSPLSLECTVEGTSNPNLYWYRQAAGRGLQLLFYSVGIGQISSEVPQNLSASRPQDRQFILSSKKLLLSDSGFYLCAWETDTEAFFGQGTRLTVV.

This clone was found a few times. The V call is TRBV30, the J call TRBJ1-6, with 10 bases identical to TRBD1. The V gene's germline CDR1 is GTSNPN and CDR2 SVGIG (reference sequence). The V segment lost 5 bases and the J segment 9 bases; nucleotides outside the gene matches: 7. The CDR3 consists of 14 residues. The CDR3 loop is CAWGTGDFSSPLHF. DNA of the CDR3: TGTGCCTGGGGGACAGGGGACTTTAGTTCACCCCTCCACTTT.

The rearrangement joins TRBV19 to TRBJ2-7; TRBD2 matches at 9 bases. The CDR3 has 14 residues. Per the germline V gene, CDR1 is LNHDA and CDR2 is SQIVND (reference sequence). Trimming took 3 bases from V and 3 from J; bases not matched to a gene: 3. The CDR3 reads CASSIAGGVYEQYF. The DNA of the CDR3 is TGTGCCAGTAGTATCGCGGGAGGGGTCTACGAGCAGTACTTC.

The chain employs TRBV3-1 (or the pseudogene TRBV3-2) and TRBJ2-6; D remains unclear. This CDR3 contains 16 residues. Trimming cost V 2 bases and J 1 base, with 9 bases left between them. The germline gives CDR1 LGHDT, CDR2 YNNKEL (reference sequence). The DNA of the CDR3 is TGTGCCAGCAGCCAAAGGTCCGGGTCTGGGGCCAACGTCCTGACTTTC. The encoded protein is CASSQRSGSGANVLTF.

The V call is TRBV5-1, the J call TRBJ2-2; D is perhaps TRBD1 (5 bases). Trimming cost V 4 bases and J 6 bases, with 13 bases left between them. Germline CDR1 is SGHRS and CDR2 is YFSETQ. This CDR3 has 14 residues. The CDR3 DNA reads as TGCGCCAGCAGCCCGGGCGACAGTGCCGGGGAGCTGTTTTTT. This codes for CASSPGDSAGELFF.

The chain couples TRBV4-3 to TRBJ1-6; D perhaps matches TRBD1 (6 bases). CDR3 length: 19 amino acids. Germline V gene lookup returns CDR1 LGHNA and CDR2 YSLEER. V lost 0 bases and J 0 bases, leaving 15 bases between the germline ends. The CDR3 DNA follows: TGCGCCAGCAGCCAAGATTGGTCAGGGGAAAGCTCCTATAATTCACCCCTCCACTTT. Residues: CASSQDWSGESSYNSPLHF.

This clone appeared a single time. CDR3 DNA sequence: TGTGCCAGCTCACCTGCCGCGAGAGCGTTGGGGTTACTAGCGGGCTACAATGAGCAGTTCTTC. Its protein is CASSPAARALGLLAGYNEQFF. The chain has TRBV18 and TRBJ2-1, with 9 bases fitting TRBD2. Germline V gene lookup returns CDR1 KGHSH and CDR2 LQKENI. The CDR3 has 21 residues. The ends lost 3 bases at V and 3 bases at J; junction bases unmatched: 21.

The V gene is TRBV5-1, the J gene TRBJ1-1; D unresolved. The germline V gene encodes CDR1 SGHRS and CDR2 YFSETQ. The CDR3 runs 14 residues. With 0 bases removed from V and 1 base from J, the gap between germline ends came to 7 bases. The CDR3 coding sequence is TGCGCCAGCAGCTTGGCCACGGGGAACACTGAAGCTTTCTTT. This translates into CASSLATGNTEAFF.

The CDR3 reads CASSPSAGTEGWEQYF. The CDR3 DNA is TGTGCCAGCAGCCCCAGCGCCGGGACAGAGGGATGGGAGCAGTACTTC. This chain joins TRBV5-4 and TRBJ2-7, with 7 positions matching TRBD1. V lost 4 bases to trimming and J lost 7 bases; unmatched junction nucleotides: 17. CDR3 length equals 16 residues. From germline, CDR1 is SGHNT and CDR2 YYREEE (reference sequence).

This chain links TRBV4-1 with TRBJ2-7; tentative D call: TRBD2 (5 bases). Trimming took off 0 bases at V and 0 bases at J, with 15 bases between the two ends. The length of the CDR3 is 17 residues. CDR1 and CDR2 from the germline V gene are MGHRA and YSYEKL. The CDR3 protein is CASSQDGRSGSSYEQYF. CDR3 nucleotide sequence: TGCGCCAGCAGCCAAGATGGGCGGTCGGGGAGCTCCTACGAGCAGTACTTC.

The rearrangement uses TRBV4-1 and TRBJ1-3; the match to TRBD1 covers 8 bases. Germline CDR1 and CDR2: MGHRA and YSYEKL. Trimming removed 6 bases from V and 4 bases from J; junction bases left unmatched: 14. The CDR3 covers 17 residues. In DNA, the CDR3 is TGCGCCAGCAGGAACCAGACAGGGGTAATTCTCGGAAACACCATATATTTT. Its translation: CASRNQTGVILGNTIYF.

In nucleotides, the CDR3 is TGTGCCAGCAGTTTCCGTTACACCGGGGAGCTGTTTTTT. Encoded protein: CASSFRYTGELFF. This chain uses TRBV6-2 or TRBV6-3 with TRBJ2-2; D gene unclear. V lost 4 bases, J lost 3 bases, and 6 bases lay in between. Germline CDR1 MNHEY, CDR2 SVGEGT. This CDR3 contains 13 residues.

The chain links TRBV27 to TRBJ2-2; the D gene is possibly TRBD1 (7 bases). This CDR3 is built from 15 residues. V lost 6 bases and J lost 2, with 13 bases in between. Germline loops: CDR1 MNHEY, CDR2 SMNVEV (reference sequence). CDR3 amino acids: CASRLTGTNTGELFF. The CDR3 bases are TGTGCCAGCAGACTGACAGGGACTAACACCGGGGAGCTGTTTTTT.

The count of this clone is one. The chain couples TRBV12-3 or TRBV12-4 to TRBJ2-7; D possibly corresponds to TRBD1 (6 bases). The length of the CDR3 is 12 residues. V was clipped by 5 bases and J by 3 bases, with 8 bases between them. In DNA form, the CDR3 reads TGTGCCAGCAGTCTGGACAGCTACGAGCAGTACTTC. Its translation is CASSLDSYEQYF.

In the case of this clone: Other DNA sequences within the sample encode an identical CDR3. V gene TRBV2 combines with J gene TRBJ1-5; D not certain. This CDR3 region has 13 residues. V dropped 4 bases and J dropped 2 bases, with 6 bases sitting between them. Germline values: CDR1 SNHLY, CDR2 FYNNEI. The CDR3 reads CASSGQGNQPQHF. The CDR3 DNA reads as TGTGCCAGCAGTGGGCAGGGCAATCAGCCCCAGCATTTT.